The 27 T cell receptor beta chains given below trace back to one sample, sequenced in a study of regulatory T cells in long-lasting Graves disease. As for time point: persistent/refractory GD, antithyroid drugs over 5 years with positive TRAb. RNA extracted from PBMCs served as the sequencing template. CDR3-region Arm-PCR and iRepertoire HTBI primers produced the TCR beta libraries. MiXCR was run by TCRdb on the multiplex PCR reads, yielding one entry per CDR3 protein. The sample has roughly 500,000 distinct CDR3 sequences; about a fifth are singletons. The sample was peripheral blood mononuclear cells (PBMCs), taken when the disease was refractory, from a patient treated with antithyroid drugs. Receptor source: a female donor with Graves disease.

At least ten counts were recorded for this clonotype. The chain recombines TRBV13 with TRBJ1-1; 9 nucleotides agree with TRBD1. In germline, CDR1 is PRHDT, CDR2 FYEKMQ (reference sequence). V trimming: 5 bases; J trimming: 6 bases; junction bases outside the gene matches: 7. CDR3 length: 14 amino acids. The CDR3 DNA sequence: TGTGCCAGCAGCCTCGGGACAGGGACGTCTGAAGCTTTCTTT. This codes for CASSLGTGTSEAFF. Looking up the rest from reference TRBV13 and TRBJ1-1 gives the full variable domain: AAGVIQSPRHLIKEKRETATLKCYPIPRHDTVYWYQQGPGQDPQFLISFYEKMQSDKGSIPDRFSAQQFSDYHSELNMSSLELGDSALYFCASSLGTGTSEAFFGQGTRLTVV.

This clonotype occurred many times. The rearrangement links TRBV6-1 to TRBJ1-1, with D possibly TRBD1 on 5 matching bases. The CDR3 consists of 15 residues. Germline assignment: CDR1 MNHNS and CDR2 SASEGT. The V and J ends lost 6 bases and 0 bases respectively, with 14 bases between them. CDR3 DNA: TGTGCCAGCAGAAATAACAGGCTAATGAACACTGAAGCTTTCTTT. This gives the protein CASRNNRLMNTEAFF.

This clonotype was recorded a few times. CDR3 amino acids: CASSFGTYTDTQYF. The CDR3 bases are TGTGCCAGCAGTTTTGGAACCTACACAGATACGCAGTATTTT. The chain joins TRBV12-3 or TRBV12-4 to TRBJ2-3, with D hard to call. CDR3 length: 14 residues. Trimming took 3 bases from V and 2 from J, leaving 9 bases between them.

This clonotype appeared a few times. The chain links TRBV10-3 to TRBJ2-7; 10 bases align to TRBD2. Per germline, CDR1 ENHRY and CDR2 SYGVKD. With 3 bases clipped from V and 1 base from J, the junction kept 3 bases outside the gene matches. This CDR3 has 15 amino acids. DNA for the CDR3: TGTGCCATCAGTGAAGGTAGCGGGAGGTCCTACGAGCAGTACTTC. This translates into CAISEGSGRSYEQYF.

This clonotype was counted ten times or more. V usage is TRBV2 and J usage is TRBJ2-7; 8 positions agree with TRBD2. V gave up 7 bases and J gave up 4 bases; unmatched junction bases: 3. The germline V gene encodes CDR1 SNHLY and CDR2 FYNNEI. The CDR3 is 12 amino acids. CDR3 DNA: TGTGCCAGCATGGGACTAGAGTACGAGCAGTACTTC. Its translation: CASMGLEYEQYF.

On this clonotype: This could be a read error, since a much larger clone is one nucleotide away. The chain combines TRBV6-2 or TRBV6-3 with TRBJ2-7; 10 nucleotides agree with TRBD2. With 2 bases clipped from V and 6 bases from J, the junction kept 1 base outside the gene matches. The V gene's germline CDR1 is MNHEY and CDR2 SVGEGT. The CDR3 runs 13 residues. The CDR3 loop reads CASSYGLAVEQYF. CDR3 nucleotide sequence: TGTGCCAGCAGTTACGGACTAGCGGTCGAGCAGTACTTC.

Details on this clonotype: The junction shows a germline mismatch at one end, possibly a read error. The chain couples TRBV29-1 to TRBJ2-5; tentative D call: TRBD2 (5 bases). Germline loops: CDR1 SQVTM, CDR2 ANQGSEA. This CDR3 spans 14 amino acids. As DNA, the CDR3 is TGCAGCGTTGAGACCCCAGGACTCCAAGGGACCCAGTACTTC. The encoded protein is CSVETPGLQGTQYF.

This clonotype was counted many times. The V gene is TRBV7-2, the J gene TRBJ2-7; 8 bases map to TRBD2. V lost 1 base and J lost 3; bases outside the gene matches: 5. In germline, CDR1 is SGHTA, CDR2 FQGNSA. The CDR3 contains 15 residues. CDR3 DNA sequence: TGTGCCAGCAGCTTAGGAGCGGGAGAATTCTACGAGCAGTACTTC. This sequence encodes CASSLGAGEFYEQYF.

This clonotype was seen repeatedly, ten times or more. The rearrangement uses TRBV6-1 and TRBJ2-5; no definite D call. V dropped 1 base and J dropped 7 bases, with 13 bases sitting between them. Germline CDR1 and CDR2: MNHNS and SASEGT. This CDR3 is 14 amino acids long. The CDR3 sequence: CASSEGWSIVTQYF. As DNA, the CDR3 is TGTGCCAGCAGTGAAGGGTGGAGTATCGTGACCCAGTACTTC.

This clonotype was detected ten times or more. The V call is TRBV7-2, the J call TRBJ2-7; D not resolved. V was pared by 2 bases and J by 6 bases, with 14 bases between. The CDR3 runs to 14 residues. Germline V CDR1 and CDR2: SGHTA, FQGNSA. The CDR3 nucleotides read TGTGCCAGCAGCTTACCAGACTTAGCTGGCGAGCAGTACTTC. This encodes CASSLPDLAGEQYF.

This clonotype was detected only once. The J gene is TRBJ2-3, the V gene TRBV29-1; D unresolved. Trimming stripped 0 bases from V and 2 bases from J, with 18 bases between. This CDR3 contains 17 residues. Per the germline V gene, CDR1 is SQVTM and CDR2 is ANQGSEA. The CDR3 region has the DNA TGCAGCGTTGAAGATCTGGAGCGAACAAAACACACAGATACGCAGTATTTT. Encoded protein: CSVEDLERTKHTDTQYF.

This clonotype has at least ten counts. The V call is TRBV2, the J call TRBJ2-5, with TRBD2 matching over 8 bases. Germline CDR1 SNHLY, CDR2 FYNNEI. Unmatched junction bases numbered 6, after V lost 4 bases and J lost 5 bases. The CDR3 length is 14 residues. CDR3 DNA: TGTGCCAGCAGTGTCCGGGGGGGGCTTGAGACCCAGTACTTC. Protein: CASSVRGGLETQYF.

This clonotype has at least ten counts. The CDR3 DNA sequence: TGTGCCAGCAGTGAAAGCGGAGTCCAAGAGACCCAGTACTTC. Translated: CASSESGVQETQYF. This chain uses TRBV2 with TRBJ2-5; a possible D gene is TRBD2 (5 bases). CDR3 length: 14 residues. Germline V gene data show CDR1 as SNHLY and CDR2 as FYNNEI. Trimming pared 2 bases from V and 1 base from J, leaving 8 bases between.

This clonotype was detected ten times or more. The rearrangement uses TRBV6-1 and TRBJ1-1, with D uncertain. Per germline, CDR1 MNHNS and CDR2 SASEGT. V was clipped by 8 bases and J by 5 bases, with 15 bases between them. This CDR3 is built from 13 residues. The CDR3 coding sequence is TGTGCCAGCCAGGTTTTGATTTTTACTGAAGCTTTCTTT. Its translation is CASQVLIFTEAFF.

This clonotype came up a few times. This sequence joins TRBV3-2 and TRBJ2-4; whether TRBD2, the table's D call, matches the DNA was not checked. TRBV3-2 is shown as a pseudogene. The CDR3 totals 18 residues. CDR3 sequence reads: CASSQELSREGAKNIQYF. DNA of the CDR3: TGTGCCAGCAGCCAAGAATTATCGCGGGAGGGAGCCAAAAACATTCAGTACTTC.

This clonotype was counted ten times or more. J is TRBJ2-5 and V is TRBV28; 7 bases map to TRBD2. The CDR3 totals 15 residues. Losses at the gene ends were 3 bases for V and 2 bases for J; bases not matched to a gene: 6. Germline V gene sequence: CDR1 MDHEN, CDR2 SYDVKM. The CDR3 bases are TGTGCCAGCAGTTTTTCTCCCGGGAGGCAAGAGACCCAGTACTTC. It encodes CASSFSPGRQETQYF.

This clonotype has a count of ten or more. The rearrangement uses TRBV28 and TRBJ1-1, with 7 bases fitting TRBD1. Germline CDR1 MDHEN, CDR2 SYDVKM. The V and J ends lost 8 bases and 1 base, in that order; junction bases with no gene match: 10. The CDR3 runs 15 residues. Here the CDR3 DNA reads TGTGCCAGCCGAGTACAGGGGCCGGGGAACACTGAAGCTTTCTTT. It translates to CASRVQGPGNTEAFF.

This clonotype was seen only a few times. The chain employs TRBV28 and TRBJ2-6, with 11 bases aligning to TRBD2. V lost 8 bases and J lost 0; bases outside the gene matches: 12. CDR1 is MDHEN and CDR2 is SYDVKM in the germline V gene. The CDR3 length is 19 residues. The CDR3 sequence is CASEGLAGVVSSGANVLTF. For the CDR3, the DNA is TGTGCCAGCGAAGGACTAGCGGGTGTCGTGAGCTCTGGGGCCAACGTCCTGACTTTC.

The DNA for the CDR3 is TGCGCCAGCAGCCCGGGAGTCAACGACGTTTACGAGCAGTACTTC. Translated: CASSPGVNDVYEQYF. The chain couples TRBV5-1 to TRBJ2-7, with TRBD2 as a possible D gene (6 bases). V lost 4 bases, J lost 4 bases, and 18 bases lay in between. This CDR3 comprises 15 residues. CDR1 is SGHRS, CDR2 YFSETQ, per germline.

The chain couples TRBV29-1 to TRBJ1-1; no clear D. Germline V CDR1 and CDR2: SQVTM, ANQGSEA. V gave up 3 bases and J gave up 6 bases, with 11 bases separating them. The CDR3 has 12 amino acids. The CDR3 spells CSVESRPPEAFF. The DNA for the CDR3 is TGCAGCGTTGAGTCTAGGCCTCCTGAAGCTTTCTTT. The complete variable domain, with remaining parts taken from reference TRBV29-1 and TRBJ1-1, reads SAVISQKPSRDICQRGTSLTIQCQVDSQVTMMFWYRQQPGQSLTLIATANQGSEATYESGFVIDKFPISRPNLTFSTLTVSNMSPEDSSIYLCSVESRPPEAFFGQGTRLTVV.

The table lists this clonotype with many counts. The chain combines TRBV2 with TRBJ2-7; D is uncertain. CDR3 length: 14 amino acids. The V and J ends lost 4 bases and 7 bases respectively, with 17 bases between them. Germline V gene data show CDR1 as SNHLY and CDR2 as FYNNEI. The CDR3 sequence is CASSVETFATEQYF. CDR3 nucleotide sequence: TGTGCCAGCAGTGTTGAGACCTTTGCCACGGAGCAGTACTTC. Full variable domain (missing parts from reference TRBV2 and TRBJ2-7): EPEVTQTPSHQVTQMGQEVILRCVPISNHLYFYWYRQILGQKVEFLVSFYNNEISEKSEIFDDQFSVERPDGSNFTLKIRSTKLEDSAMYFCASSVETFATEQYFGPGTRLTVT.

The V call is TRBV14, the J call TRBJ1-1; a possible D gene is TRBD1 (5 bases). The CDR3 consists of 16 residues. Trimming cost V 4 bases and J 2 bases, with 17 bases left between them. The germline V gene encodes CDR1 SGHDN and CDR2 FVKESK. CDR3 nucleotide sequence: TGTGCCAGCAGCCTAGAAATACCGGGACCCAACACTGAAGCTTTCTTT. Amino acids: CASSLEIPGPNTEAFF.

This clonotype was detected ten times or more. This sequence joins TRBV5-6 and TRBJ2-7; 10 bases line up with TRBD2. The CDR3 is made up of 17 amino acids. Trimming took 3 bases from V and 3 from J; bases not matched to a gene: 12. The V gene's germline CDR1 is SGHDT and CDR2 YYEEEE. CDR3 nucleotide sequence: TGTGCCAGCAGCTGGCGGACTAGCGGACGACTAAACTACGAGCAGTACTTC. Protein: CASSWRTSGRLNYEQYF.

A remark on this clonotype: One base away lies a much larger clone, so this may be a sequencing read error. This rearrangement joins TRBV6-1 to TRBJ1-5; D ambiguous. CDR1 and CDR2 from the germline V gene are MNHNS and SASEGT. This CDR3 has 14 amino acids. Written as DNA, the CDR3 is TGTACCAGCACTCCACACGGGGTGGGTCAGCCCCAGCATTTT. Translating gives CTSTPHGVGQPQHF.

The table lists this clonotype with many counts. The CDR3 region has the DNA TGTGCCAGCAGTGAAATCGGGGGCCCCTACGAGCAGTACTTC. Protein: CASSEIGGPYEQYF. The chain carries TRBV2 and TRBJ2-7; D assignment may be TRBD1 or TRBD2 (6 bases each). Germline CDR1 and CDR2: SNHLY and FYNNEI. The CDR3 has 14 amino acids. Trimming left V 2 bases short and J 2 bases short, with 10 bases between.

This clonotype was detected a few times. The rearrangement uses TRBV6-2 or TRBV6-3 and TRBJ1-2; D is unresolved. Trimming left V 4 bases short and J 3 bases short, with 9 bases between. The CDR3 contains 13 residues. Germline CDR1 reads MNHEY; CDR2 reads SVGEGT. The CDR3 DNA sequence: TGTGCCAGCAGTTTCACGGATTACTATGGCTACACCTTC. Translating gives CASSFTDYYGYTF.

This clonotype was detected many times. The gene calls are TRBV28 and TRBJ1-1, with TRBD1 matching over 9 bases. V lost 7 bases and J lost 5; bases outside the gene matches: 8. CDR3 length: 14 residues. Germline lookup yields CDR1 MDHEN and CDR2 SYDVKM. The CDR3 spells CASTLGTGLTEAFF. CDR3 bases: TGTGCCAGCACCCTAGGGACAGGGTTGACTGAAGCTTTCTTT.